These 16 T cell receptor beta chains came from one sample sequenced in a study of shared clonotypes between healthy human individuals. Terminally differentiated effector memory CD45RA+ cells were excluded by CCR7 positive selection of CD45RO-negative cells. The method was immunoSEQ multiplex PCR; TCRdb's version includes in-frame clones alone and lacks a portion of them. Of about 2.2 million clones listed, just over 90% are singletons. The sequencing sample was made of naive CD8+ T cells from PBMCs. These receptors originate from a man in his late teens or twenties in good health. Some clones in this sample may be carry-over from other donors' samples.

As regards this clone: Other DNA sequences within the sample encode an identical CDR3. The chain recombines TRBV7-9 with TRBJ2-7; weak D call: TRBD1 (6 bases). The CDR3 has 14 residues. Trimming left V 3 bases short and J 3 bases short, with 12 bases between. Germline V CDR1 and CDR2: SEHNR, FQNEAQ (reference sequence). CDR3 in DNA: TGTGCCAGCAGCTTGCCGGGACACGGCTACGAGCAGTACTTC. Translation gives CASSLPGHGYEQYF.

The chain joins TRBV27 to TRBJ1-2, with 9 bases aligning to TRBD1. Per the germline V gene, CDR1 is MNHEY and CDR2 is SMNVEV (reference sequence). The V and J ends lost 6 bases and 5 bases, in that order; junction bases with no gene match: 7. The CDR3 is 14 amino acids. The CDR3 sequence is CASSSQGASYGYTF. The CDR3 bases are TGTGCCAGCAGCTCACAGGGGGCGAGTTATGGCTACACCTTC.

The sample holds one count of this clone. This CDR3 is CASSPLPDRDNVGIGKLFF. Here the CDR3 DNA reads TGTGCCAGCAGTCCCCTTCCCGACCGGGACAACGTGGGGATCGGAAAACTGTTTTTT. V is TRBV28 and J is TRBJ1-4; tentatively, D is TRBD1 (6 bases). The CDR3 has 19 residues. The germline gives CDR1 MDHEN, CDR2 SYDVKM. The V end lost 5 bases, the J end lost 10 bases, and 32 bases lay between the germline ends.

This rearrangement joins TRBV28 to TRBJ2-7; no clear D. The CDR3 totals 11 residues. Trimming pared 4 bases from V and 6 bases from J, leaving 7 bases between. Germline V gene data show CDR1 as MDHEN and CDR2 as SYDVKM. The CDR3 sequence is CASSSPTEQYF. The CDR3 nucleotides read TGTGCCAGCAGTTCGCCAACCGAGCAGTACTTC.

This clone was detected only once. The J gene is TRBJ1-2, the V gene TRBV11-2; D uncertain. CDR1 and CDR2 from the germline V gene are SGHAT and FQNNGV. This CDR3 region has 16 residues. V was pared by 1 base and J by 5 bases, with 17 bases between. Here the CDR3 reads CASSLGPAADPYGYTF. The CDR3 DNA sequence: TGTGCCAGCAGCTTAGGGCCCGCCGCTGACCCTTATGGCTACACCTTC. The complete variable domain, with remaining parts taken from reference TRBV11-2 and TRBJ1-2, reads EAGVAQSPRYKIIEKRQSVAFWCNPISGHATLYWYQQILGQGPKLLIQFQNNGVVDDSQLPKDRFSAERLKGVDSTLKIQPAKLEDSAVYLCASSLGPAADPYGYTFGSGTRLTVV.

The rearrangement links TRBV7-9 to TRBJ2-1; D ambiguous. The V end was cut by 7 bases, the J end by 1 base, with 11 bases between. The CDR3 covers 14 residues. CDR1 and CDR2 from the germline V gene are SEHNR and FQNEAQ (reference sequence). CDR3 coding DNA: TGTGCCAGCATAGGTACGGCGTCCTACAATGAGCAGTTCTTC. Its protein product is CASIGTASYNEQFF.

CDR3 sequence: CASSSGTNIVEAFF. In nucleotides, the CDR3 is TGTGCCAGCTCCTCCGGGACAAATATCGTGGAAGCTTTCTTT. The rearrangement links TRBV27 to TRBJ1-1, with D possibly being TRBD1 (6 bases). Germline V gene sequence: CDR1 MNHEY, CDR2 SMNVEV (reference sequence). This CDR3 is 14 amino acids long. Trimming shortened V by 8 bases and J by 8 bases, and 21 bases separated the two germline ends.

The chain links TRBV4-1 to TRBJ1-6; a weak D match, TRBD1 (5 bases). The CDR3 sequence is 19 residues long. The germline V gene has CDR1 MGHRA and CDR2 YSYEKL. Trimming stripped 2 bases from V and 6 bases from J, with 23 bases between. CDR3 DNA sequence: TGCGCCAGCAGCCAATTCTCCACCTCAGGGCTAGGGCTTAATTCACCCCTCCACTTT. Protein sequence: CASSQFSTSGLGLNSPLHF.

The rearrangement uses TRBV7-2 and TRBJ2-5; 9 bases map to TRBD1. The CDR3 extends over 15 amino acids. Trimming removed 4 bases from V and 5 bases from J; junction bases left unmatched: 8. Germline V gene data show CDR1 as SGHTA and CDR2 as FQGNSA. For the CDR3, the DNA is TGTGCCAGCAGCTCTAACAGGGGGCTGGGGGAGACCCAGTACTTC. Its protein is CASSSNRGLGETQYF.

The chain couples TRBV2 to TRBJ1-2, with 7 bases identical to TRBD1. This CDR3 is 15 amino acids long. CDR1 SNHLY and CDR2 FYNNEI come from the germline V gene. V lost 0 bases to trimming and J lost 1 base; unmatched junction nucleotides: 2. The CDR3, as DNA: TGTGCCAGCAGTGAAGCGCGACAGGGTAACTATGGCTACACCTTC. It yields the protein CASSEARQGNYGYTF. Using reference TRBV2 and TRBJ1-2 for the parts outside the CDR3, the full variable domain is EPEVTQTPSHQVTQMGQEVILRCVPISNHLYFYWYRQILGQKVEFLVSFYNNEISEKSEIFDDQFSVERPDGSNFTLKIRSTKLEDSAMYFCASSEARQGNYGYTFGSGTRLTVV.

This chain links TRBV19 with TRBJ1-5; weak D call: TRBD1 (5 bases). Germline V gives CDR1 LNHDA, CDR2 SQIVND (reference sequence). With 1 base removed from V and 5 bases from J, the gap between germline ends came to 12 bases. This CDR3 is built from 15 residues. The chain's CDR3 is CASSIGQGFDQPQHF. The CDR3 bases are TGTGCCAGTAGTATAGGTCAGGGTTTCGATCAGCCCCAGCATTTT.

The V gene is TRBV7-9, the J gene TRBJ2-7; TRBD1 aligns across 10 bases. The CDR3 totals 13 residues. V lost 5 bases to trimming and J lost 6 bases; unmatched junction nucleotides: 4. Germline CDR1 reads SEHNR; CDR2 reads FQNEAQ (reference sequence). The CDR3 region has the DNA TGTGCCAGCAGCCCGGACAGGGGGAGCGAGCAGTACTTC. Its translation is CASSPDRGSEQYF.

The genes are TRBV5-1 and TRBJ2-7, with 8 bases matching TRBD1. V was pared by 4 bases and J by 4 bases, with 7 bases of the junction left unmatched. Germline V gives CDR1 SGHRS, CDR2 YFSETQ. This CDR3 has 14 residues. The CDR3 reads CASSPGGPRYEQYF. The CDR3, as DNA: TGCGCCAGCAGCCCAGGGGGCCCTCGGTACGAGCAGTACTTC.

The CDR3 region has the DNA TGTGCCATCAGTGGCCGAGGGAGGGATGTGAACACTGAAGCTTTCTTT. It is translated as CAISGRGRDVNTEAFF. V gene TRBV10-3 combines with J gene TRBJ1-1; D gene unclear. Trimming cost V 4 bases and J 0 bases, with 15 bases left between them. This CDR3 contains 16 residues. CDR1 is ENHRY and CDR2 is SYGVKD in the germline V gene.

This CDR3 is CASSFWGGADGYTF. CDR3 sequence (DNA): TGTGCCAGCAGCTTTTGGGGGGGCGCCGATGGCTACACCTTC. The chain joins TRBV5-4 to TRBJ1-2; the D gene is possibly TRBD1 (6 bases). Trimming shortened V by 2 bases and J by 6 bases, and 14 bases separated the two germline ends. The CDR3 has 14 residues. Germline assignment: CDR1 SGHNT and CDR2 YYREEE (reference sequence).

The V gene is TRBV7-2, the J gene TRBJ1-5; tentative D call: TRBD1 (6 bases). V was cut by 1 base and J by 3 bases, with 19 bases left in between. CDR3 length equals 18 residues. The germline CDR1 and CDR2 sequences are SGHTA and FQGNSA. CDR3 protein: CASSLGAGVLGSNQPQHF. CDR3 nucleotides: TGTGCCAGCAGCTTAGGAGCAGGGGTTCTAGGTTCCAATCAGCCCCAGCATTTT.